A selection of T cell receptor beta chains follows, all from one sample in a study of blood T cell repertoires in COVID-19. Profiling relied on immunoSEQ multiplex PCR, and the TCRdb table lists in-frame clones only, not all of them. The table records 200,000 to 250,000 clones, around 90% of them present only once. Sample: PBMCs or T cells enriched from blood (not recorded which). All receptors derive from a woman aged 45-59 years with acute COVID-19. CDR3s include the opening cysteine and the closing phenylalanine or tryptophan. A D gene is named only where the DNA matches it firmly. Clone size is stated in some rows and not others, as once, few, many or a class when expanded.

V,D,J,size,DNA,CDR3
TRBV7-6,-,TRBJ1-3,-,TGTGCCAGCAGCTTAGCAGCTTCTTCTGGAAACACCATATATTTT,CASSLAASSGNTIYF
TRBV27,-,TRBJ1-2,-,TGTGCCAGCAGTTCAGGGTTTGGCTACACCTTC,CASSSGFGYTF
TRBV27,TRBD1,TRBJ2-1,-,TGTGCCAGCAAAATCCGGGACAGCCCCTACAATGAGCAGTTCTTC,CASKIRDSPYNEQFF
TRBV9,-,TRBJ2-1,-,TGTGCCAGCAGCGTAGAGCCAAGCAATGAGCAGTTCTTC,CASSVEPSNEQFF
TRBV28,TRBD1,TRBJ1-4,-,TGTGCCAGCAGCCCCGGGACAGGGAGTGAAAAACTGTTTTTT,CASSPGTGSEKLFF
TRBV28,TRBD2,TRBJ2-1,-,TGTGCCAGCAGTTTAGTTCGAGCTAGCGGGACCGAGCAGTTCTTC,CASSLVRASGTEQFF
TRBV27,-,TRBJ1-5,-,TGTGCCAGCAGTTCCCCAGGATTCAATCAGCCCCAGCATTTT,CASSSPGFNQPQHF
TRBV18,-,TRBJ2-2,-,TGTGCCAGCACAAGACAAGACGCGAACACCGGGGAGCTGTTTTTT,CASTRQDANTGELFF
TRBV9,-,TRBJ1-5,-,TGTGCCAGCAGCGCTGGCACAGGGATTTACAATCAGCCCCAGCATTTT,CASSAGTGIYNQPQHF
TRBV11-2,TRBD2,TRBJ2-3,-,TGTGCCAGCAGCTTAGTTGGGACTAGCGGCACAGATACGCAGTATTTT,CASSLVGTSGTDTQYF
TRBV11-3,-,TRBJ2-7,-,TGTGCCAGCAGCTTAGATAGTGTAGGGGGAAACTCCTACGAGCAGTACTTC,CASSLDSVGGNSYEQYF
TRBV30,-,TRBJ1-3,-,TGTGCCTGGAGTCTAGGGAGTTATGGAAACACCATATATTTT,CAWSLGSYGNTIYF
TRBV18,-,TRBJ1-1,-,TGTGCCAGCTCACCGAGCCCGAACACTGAAGCTTTCTTT,CASSPSPNTEAFF
TRBV10-3,-,TRBJ1-1,-,TGTGCCATCAAGGTAACCCCCGGAGGGGGGGGCACTGAAGCTTTCTTT,CAIKVTPGGGGTEAFF
TRBV7-9,-,TRBJ2-1,-,TGTGCCAGCAGCTCGACGAACGGACAGTTCAATGAGCAGTTCTTC,CASSSTNGQFNEQFF
TRBV4-3,TRBD1,TRBJ2-1,-,TGCGCCAGCAGCCAACCCCCGGGACAGGGTACGAATGAGCAGTTCTTC,CASSQPPGQGTNEQFF
TRBV29-1,-,TRBJ2-7,-,TGCAGCGTTCGGTTCGACGGGAGCTCCTACGAGCAGTACTTC,CSVRFDGSSYEQYF
TRBV27,TRBD1,TRBJ1-4,-,TGTGCCAGCAGTTCGACAGGGCTAGGGGAAAAACTGTTTTTT,CASSSTGLGEKLFF
TRBV5-4,-,TRBJ2-1,-,TGTGCCAGCAGCCTTGGGAGTCCCCAAACCTACAATGAGCAGTTCTTC,CASSLGSPQTYNEQFF
TRBV3-1/TRBV3-2,TRBD1,TRBJ2-1,-,TGTGCCAGCAGCCATTGGACAGGGGCCTACAATGAGCAGTTCTTC,CASSHWTGAYNEQFF
TRBV28,-,TRBJ1-2,-,TGTGCCAGCAGTGCCGGGGTCGCAGGGGCCATCTATGGCTACACCTTC,CASSAGVAGAIYGYTF
TRBV24-1,TRBD2,TRBJ2-1,-,TGTGCCACCAGTGACCCCATAGCGGGAGTTACGCCAGGGGAGCAGTTCTTC,CATSDPIAGVTPGEQFF
TRBV7-3,TRBD2,TRBJ2-2,-,TGTGCCAGCAGCTTAAGGATCGGGACTAGCGGGACCACCGGGGAGCTGTTTTTT,CASSLRIGTSGTTGELFF
TRBV2,TRBD1,TRBJ1-6,-,TGTGCCAGCAGTGAATTTGGACAGGGTCAGTCACCCCTCCACTTT,CASSEFGQGQSPLHF
TRBV19,-,TRBJ1-4,-,TGTGCCAGTAGTGAGCAATCGGAAAAACTGTTTTTT,CASSEQSEKLFF
TRBV2,-,TRBJ1-6,few,TGTGCCAGCAGTGACCAGGTCGAGTGGACCCTCCACTTT,CASSDQVEWTLHF
TRBV7-6,TRBD2,TRBJ2-1,-,TGTGCCAGCAGCTTAGATCCCGGGACTAGCGGCTACAATGAGCAGTTCTTC,CASSLDPGTSGYNEQFF
TRBV25-1,TRBD1,TRBJ1-2,few,TGTGCCAGCAGCGGGACAGTTCCTAGAGGTGGCTACACCTTC,CASSGTVPRGGYTF
TRBV9,-,TRBJ2-1,few,TGTGCCAGCAGCGTATCTATGTACTACCCCCAAGATGAGCAGTTCTTC,CASSVSMYYPQDEQFF
TRBV19,TRBD1,TRBJ1-2,few,TGTGCCAGTAGTCCGGGGACAGGGAGAAACTATGGCTACACCTTC,CASSPGTGRNYGYTF
TRBV4-3,TRBD2,TRBJ2-1,-,TGCGCCAGCAGCCAAGGGTCCAGGGCTGGAGCGGGGGGCTACAATGAGCAGTTCTTC,CASSQGSRAGAGGYNEQFF
TRBV21-1,-,TRBJ1-5,-,TGTGCCAGCAGGACAAGGGGACAGAGCTATCAGCCCCAGCATTTT,CASRTRGQSYQPQHF
TRBV25-1,-,TRBJ1-3,medium-sized,TGTGCCAGCAGTGAATCCGGTCTGTCCTCTGGAAACACCATATATTTT,CASSESGLSSGNTIYF
TRBV5-5,-,TRBJ1-1,-,TGTGCCAGCAGCTTGGATCGACAGGTCCCAAACACTGAAGCTTTCTTT,CASSLDRQVPNTEAFF
TRBV9,TRBD1,TRBJ1-4,-,TGTGCCAGCGGGGGGTTACCGGGGACAGCGGATGAAAAACTGTTTTTT,CASGGLPGTADEKLFF
TRBV5-1,TRBD2,TRBJ2-1,-,TGCGCCAGCAGCTTGTCCAGCGGGAGGAACTCCTACAATGAGCAGTTCTTC,CASSLSSGRNSYNEQFF
TRBV11-2,-,TRBJ2-5,-,TGTGCCAGCAGCGAGACGGGAGAGACCCAGTACTTC,CASSETGETQYF
TRBV11-2,-,TRBJ2-7,medium-sized,TGTGCCAGCAGCTCTTATCACTTCTACGAGCAGTACTTC,CASSSYHFYEQYF
TRBV9,TRBD2,TRBJ2-3,-,TGTGCCAGCAGCGTAGTCCCACTAGCGGGAGGCACAGATACGCAGTATTTT,CASSVVPLAGGTDTQYF
TRBV7-2,-,TRBJ2-7,-,TGTGCCAGCAGCTTAGCACAGAACTCCTACGAGCAGTACTTC,CASSLAQNSYEQYF
TRBV3-1/TRBV3-2,-,TRBJ1-5,once,TGTGCCAGCAGCTCGGACAGCCTTAGGGGTCAGCCCCAGCATTTT,CASSSDSLRGQPQHF
TRBV27,-,TRBJ1-6,-,TGTGCCAGCAGTCCGTATGGAGGGATTAATTCACCCCTCCACTTT,CASSPYGGINSPLHF
TRBV28,TRBD1,TRBJ1-2,-,TGTGCCAGCATATCCCGGGACAGGGTGATTGCTGGCTACACCTTC,CASISRDRVIAGYTF
TRBV30,TRBD2,TRBJ2-7,-,TGTGCCGGGGGACTAGCGGGAGGAGGCTACGAGCAGTACTTC,CAGGLAGGGYEQYF
TRBV11-2,TRBD2,TRBJ2-5,-,TGTGCCAGCAGCCTTAGTTCTGGAGTCCAACTCCGGGGGGCCCAGTACTTC,CASSLSSGVQLRGAQYF
TRBV7-9,TRBD2,TRBJ2-5,-,TGTGCCAGCAGCCTAGGACTAGCGGGGGAAGAGACCCAGTACTTC,CASSLGLAGEETQYF
TRBV2,-,TRBJ2-6,-,TGTGCAGGGCAGGGTACTGGGGCCAACGTCCTGACTTTC,CAGQGTGANVLTF
TRBV28,-,TRBJ1-3,-,TGTGCCAGCAGTTTAGATAACAGCTCTGGAAACACCATATATTTT,CASSLDNSSGNTIYF
TRBV6-2/TRBV6-3,-,TRBJ2-7,-,TGTGCCAGCAGTCATGGCAGGATATACGAGCAGTACTTC,CASSHGRIYEQYF
TRBV4-1,TRBD2,TRBJ2-2,-,TGCGCCAGCAGCCAAGCGGGAGCGGGAGGCTACACCGGGGAGCTGTTTTTT,CASSQAGAGGYTGELFF
TRBV19,TRBD2,TRBJ2-1,-,TGTGCCAGTAGTATAGGATGGACTAGCGGCTACAATGAGCAGTTCTTC,CASSIGWTSGYNEQFF
TRBV3-1/TRBV3-2,-,TRBJ2-7,few,TGTGCCAGCGGCCCGGGACATAGCTCCTACGAGCAGTACTTC,CASGPGHSSYEQYF
TRBV3-1/TRBV3-2,-,TRBJ1-5,few,TGTGCCAGCAGTAAACAGGGTTGGAGCAATCAGCCCCAGCATTTT,CASSKQGWSNQPQHF
TRBV5-1,-,TRBJ2-7,many,TGCGCCAGCAGCCCGGATCCGGGACAAAGGGAACTCGAGCAGTACTTC,CASSPDPGQRELEQYF
TRBV4-2,-,TRBJ1-1,-,TGTGCCAGCAGCCAAGTTCTGACGCGGGGAAGGACTGAAGCTTTCTTT,CASSQVLTRGRTEAFF
TRBV7-9,-,TRBJ1-6,-,TGTGCCAGCAGCTTAGCTCGCGGGGTGAATTCACCCCTCCACTTT,CASSLARGVNSPLHF
TRBV29-1,TRBD2,TRBJ2-5,-,TGCAGCGTTCCCGGGACTAGCGGGAGGGAGACCCAGTACTTC,CSVPGTSGRETQYF